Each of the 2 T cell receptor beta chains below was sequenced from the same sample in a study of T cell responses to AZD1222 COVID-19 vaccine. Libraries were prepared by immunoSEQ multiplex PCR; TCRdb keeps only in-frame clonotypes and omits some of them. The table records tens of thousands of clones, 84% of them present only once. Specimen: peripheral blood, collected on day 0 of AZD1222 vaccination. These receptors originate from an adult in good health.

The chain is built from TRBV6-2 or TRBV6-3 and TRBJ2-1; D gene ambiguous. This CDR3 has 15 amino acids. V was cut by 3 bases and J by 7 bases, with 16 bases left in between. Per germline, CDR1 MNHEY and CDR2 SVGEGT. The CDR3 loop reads CASSYNSNPSNEQFF. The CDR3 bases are TGTGCCAGCAGTTATAACAGCAACCCCAGTAATGAGCAGTTCTTC.

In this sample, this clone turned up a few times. CDR3 sequence reads: CAWSWGDTQYF. The CDR3 DNA sequence: TGTGCCTGGAGTTGGGGAGATACGCAGTATTTT. The chain employs TRBV30 and TRBJ2-3; unclear D gene. CDR3 length equals 11 residues. The V end was cut by 2 bases, the J end by 5 bases, with 5 bases between. In germline, CDR1 is GTSNPN, CDR2 SVGIG (reference sequence).